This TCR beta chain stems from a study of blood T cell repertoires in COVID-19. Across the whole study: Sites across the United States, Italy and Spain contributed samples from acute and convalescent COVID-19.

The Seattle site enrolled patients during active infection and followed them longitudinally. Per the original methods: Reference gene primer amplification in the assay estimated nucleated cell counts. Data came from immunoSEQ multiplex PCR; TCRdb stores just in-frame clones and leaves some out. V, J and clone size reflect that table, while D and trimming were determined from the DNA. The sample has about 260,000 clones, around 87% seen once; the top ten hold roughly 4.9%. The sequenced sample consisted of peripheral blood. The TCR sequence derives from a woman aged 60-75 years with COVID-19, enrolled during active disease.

CDR3: CASSLTGEGIGYTF. In nucleotides, the CDR3 is TGTGCCAGCAGCTTAACAGGGGAAGGTATTGGCTACACCTTC. The genes are TRBV7-3 and TRBJ1-2, with D possibly TRBD1 on 5 matching bases. This CDR3 comprises 14 residues. From germline, CDR1 is SGHTA and CDR2 FQGTGA. V lost 0 bases, J lost 7 bases, and 12 bases lay in between.